In its sample, the clone carrying this T cell receptor beta chain was seen once. The data derive from a study of blood T cell repertoires in COVID-19. TCRdb's copy holds only in-frame clones and misses some; the assay was immunoSEQ multiplex PCR. The sample yields approximately 470,000 clones, roughly 85% seen once. The germline V gene has CDR1 LNHDA and CDR2 SQIVND (reference sequence). Trimming took 5 bases from V and 5 from J; bases not matched to a gene: 8. The CDR3 is 15 amino acids. The sequenced sample was peripheral blood. The origin of this receptor is a human donor in a cohort sampled during active COVID-19. The rearrangement links TRBV19 to TRBJ1-4; 7 positions match TRBD1. This chain's CDR3 is CASSRRQGANEKLFF. In DNA form, the CDR3 reads TGTGCCAGTAGTCGGCGACAGGGAGCGAATGAAAAACTGTTTTTT.